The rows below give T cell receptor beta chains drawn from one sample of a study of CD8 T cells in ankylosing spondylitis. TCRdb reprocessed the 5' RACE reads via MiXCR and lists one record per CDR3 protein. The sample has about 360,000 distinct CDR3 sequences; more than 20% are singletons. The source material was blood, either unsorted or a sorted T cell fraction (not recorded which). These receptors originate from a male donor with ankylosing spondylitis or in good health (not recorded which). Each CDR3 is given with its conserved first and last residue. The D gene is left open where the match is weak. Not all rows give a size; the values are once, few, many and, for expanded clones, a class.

CDR3 DNA: TGTGCCAGCAGCCCCCCTTGGGACCTGACAAACCGCGGGGAGCTGTTTTTT; CDR3 protein: CASSPPWDLTNRGELFF; V gene: TRBV7-9; J gene: TRBJ2-2; D gene: -; clone size: few
CDR3 DNA: TGTGCCAGCAGCTTAGGGTGGGAAAGGGCCGAGCAGTACTTC; CDR3 protein: CASSLGWERAEQYF; V gene: TRBV11-2; J gene: TRBJ2-7; D gene: -; clone size: -
CDR3 DNA: TGTGCCAGCAGCTTAAGTCCGGGACTACCCAATGAGCAGTTCTTC; CDR3 protein: CASSLSPGLPNEQFF; V gene: TRBV7-7; J gene: TRBJ2-1; D gene: TRBD2; clone size: few
CDR3 DNA: TGTGCCAGCAGCCAACCGGGACTAGCGGAGTTAGCCAAAAACATTCAGTACTTC; CDR3 protein: CASSQPGLAELAKNIQYF; V gene: TRBV11-2; J gene: TRBJ2-4; D gene: TRBD2; clone size: few
CDR3 DNA: TGCAGTGCTAGAGATACATTTATCCAGGACCTTAACGATGAGCAGTTCTTC; CDR3 protein: CSARDTFIQDLNDEQFF; V gene: TRBV20-1; J gene: TRBJ2-1; D gene: -; clone size: once
CDR3 DNA: TGTGCCAGCAGCGGGGTACAGAACACCGGGGAGCTGTTTTTT; CDR3 protein: CASSGVQNTGELFF; V gene: TRBV7-9; J gene: TRBJ2-2; D gene: -; clone size: few
CDR3 DNA: TGTGCCAGCAGCTTAGTGGGTAGCGGGCTCACAGATACGCAGTATTTT; CDR3 protein: CASSLVGSGLTDTQYF; V gene: TRBV7-8; J gene: TRBJ2-3; D gene: TRBD2; clone size: few
CDR3 DNA: TGTGCCAGCTCACCAACCGGGGGAGGGCCGCCGCAAGAGACCCAGTACTTC; CDR3 protein: CASSPTGGGPPQETQYF; V gene: TRBV18; J gene: TRBJ2-5; D gene: TRBD2; clone size: once
CDR3 DNA: TGTGCCAGCAGCCCGAACGGTGGCACCGGGGAGCTGTTTTTT; CDR3 protein: CASSPNGGTGELFF; V gene: TRBV13; J gene: TRBJ2-2; D gene: -; clone size: -
CDR3 DNA: TGTGCCAGCACCATTTTTCCCACCCGGGACGGCAAAGGGGAGACCCAGTACTTC; CDR3 protein: CASTIFPTRDGKGETQYF; V gene: TRBV2; J gene: TRBJ2-5; D gene: -; clone size: -
CDR3 DNA: TGTGCCAGCAGTCCCCTGACGAGGGGGCTAGCGGGGGAATACGAGCAGTACTTC; CDR3 protein: CASSPLTRGLAGEYEQYF; V gene: TRBV6-1; J gene: TRBJ2-7; D gene: TRBD2; clone size: -
CDR3 DNA: TGTGCCAGCAGTCTAAACATGGACACCGGGGAGCTGTTTTTT; CDR3 protein: CASSLNMDTGELFF; V gene: TRBV12-3/TRBV12-4; J gene: TRBJ2-2; D gene: -; clone size: few
CDR3 DNA: TGTGCCAGCGCATGGCCCCTAGCGGGGGGGTACAATGAGCAGTTCTTC; CDR3 protein: CASAWPLAGGYNEQFF; V gene: TRBV9; J gene: TRBJ2-1; D gene: TRBD2; clone size: -
CDR3 DNA: TGTGCCAGCAGCCAAGGGGGTAGCAATCAGCCCCAGCATTTT; CDR3 protein: CASSQGGSNQPQHF; V gene: TRBV7-6; J gene: TRBJ1-5; D gene: -; clone size: -
CDR3 DNA: TGTGCCAGCAGCGCTACGGGGGCAACCAATGAGCAGTTCTTC; CDR3 protein: CASSATGATNEQFF; V gene: TRBV9; J gene: TRBJ2-1; D gene: -; clone size: -
CDR3 DNA: TGTGCCAGCAGACCGGGACTAGGAAGAATCACCGGGGAGCTGTTTTTT; CDR3 protein: CASRPGLGRITGELFF; V gene: TRBV12-3/TRBV12-4; J gene: TRBJ2-2; D gene: TRBD2; clone size: -
CDR3 DNA: TGTGCCAGCAGTAGAGACATGAGGGCCACAGATACGCAGTATTTT; CDR3 protein: CASSRDMRATDTQYF; V gene: TRBV28; J gene: TRBJ2-3; D gene: -; clone size: -
CDR3 DNA: TGTGCCAGCAGCCCAGGCGTGAGGACGGTAGATACGCAGTATTTT; CDR3 protein: CASSPGVRTVDTQYF; V gene: TRBV11-2; J gene: TRBJ2-3; D gene: -; clone size: -
CDR3 DNA: TGTGCCAGCAGAGGCCTTTCAGTCGAGCAGTACTTC; CDR3 protein: CASRGLSVEQYF; V gene: TRBV2; J gene: TRBJ2-7; D gene: -; clone size: -
CDR3 DNA: TGTGCCAGCAGTCTAGCGGGACAGGGGTACGAGCAGTACTTC; CDR3 protein: CASSLAGQGYEQYF; V gene: TRBV5-1; J gene: TRBJ2-7; D gene: -; clone size: many
CDR3 DNA: TGCAGTGCTGATACTAGCGGGGTGGTAAACATTCAGTACTTC; CDR3 protein: CSADTSGVVNIQYF; V gene: TRBV20-1; J gene: TRBJ2-4; D gene: TRBD2; clone size: -
CDR3 DNA: TGCAGTGCTAGATGGGGGGGCCCCTACAATGAGCAGTTCTTC; CDR3 protein: CSARWGGPYNEQFF; V gene: TRBV20-1; J gene: TRBJ2-1; D gene: -; clone size: few
CDR3 DNA: TGCAGCGTTGCGGGGACGGGGGCCGCCAACACTGAAGCTTTCTTT; CDR3 protein: CSVAGTGAANTEAFF; V gene: TRBV29-1; J gene: TRBJ1-1; D gene: -; clone size: few
CDR3 DNA: TGTGCCATCAGTGAGGACAGGGGGGGCACTGAAGCTTTCTTT; CDR3 protein: CAISEDRGGTEAFF; V gene: TRBV10-3; J gene: TRBJ1-1; D gene: TRBD1; clone size: -
CDR3 DNA: TGCAGTGCTGATCTAGGGGACCACGAGCAGTACTTC; CDR3 protein: CSADLGDHEQYF; V gene: TRBV20-1; J gene: TRBJ2-7; D gene: -; clone size: -
CDR3 DNA: TGTGCCAGCAGCCGTTGGGGGGCGAGCTCCTACAATGAGCAGTTCTTC; CDR3 protein: CASSRWGASSYNEQFF; V gene: TRBV11-2; J gene: TRBJ2-1; D gene: -; clone size: -
CDR3 DNA: TGCGCCAGCAGCTTCACTAGCGGGGGGAGGAACAATGAGCAGTTCTTC; CDR3 protein: CASSFTSGGRNNEQFF; V gene: TRBV5-1; J gene: TRBJ2-1; D gene: TRBD2; clone size: -
CDR3 DNA: TGCAGCGTTGAGGTGGCGTACTCTGGAAACACCATATATTTT; CDR3 protein: CSVEVAYSGNTIYF; V gene: TRBV29-1; J gene: TRBJ1-3; D gene: -; clone size: -
CDR3 DNA: TGTGCCAGCAGCTTAGAGGTCGGAGGGTTCTCGCAGTATTTT; CDR3 protein: CASSLEVGGFSQYF; V gene: TRBV11-2; J gene: TRBJ2-3; D gene: -; clone size: -
CDR3 DNA: TGTGCCAGCAGGTCCGGGACAACCCAAGAGACCCAGTACTTC; CDR3 protein: CASRSGTTQETQYF; V gene: TRBV12-3/TRBV12-4; J gene: TRBJ2-5; D gene: -; clone size: few
CDR3 DNA: TGCAGTGCTAACCCGACAGGACAGTTTTCTGAGACCCAGTACTTC; CDR3 protein: CSANPTGQFSETQYF; V gene: TRBV20-1; J gene: TRBJ2-5; D gene: -; clone size: few
CDR3 DNA: TGCGCCAGCAGCCAAGTGCTAGCGGGGGACTACGAGCAGTACTTC; CDR3 protein: CASSQVLAGDYEQYF; V gene: TRBV4-1; J gene: TRBJ2-7; D gene: TRBD2; clone size: -
CDR3 DNA: TGTGCCAGCAGTTACGGGACAGGGGGGCAGCGCACAGATACACAGTATTTT; CDR3 protein: CASSYGTGGQRTDTQYF; V gene: TRBV6-5; J gene: TRBJ2-3; D gene: TRBD1; clone size: -
CDR3 DNA: TGTGCCAGCAGCTCCGGGGGGCCTACGGTCACTGAAGCTTTCTTT; CDR3 protein: CASSSGGPTVTEAFF; V gene: TRBV7-9; J gene: TRBJ1-1; D gene: -; clone size: few
CDR3 DNA: TGTGCCATCAGACCCGGGACTAGCGGGAAAATCCCTAGCACAGATACGCAGTATTTT; CDR3 protein: CAIRPGTSGKIPSTDTQYF; V gene: TRBV10-3; J gene: TRBJ2-3; D gene: TRBD2; clone size: few
CDR3 DNA: TGTGCCAGCAGGTTCCAGGGTCTTGGGGAGACCCAGTACTTC; CDR3 protein: CASRFQGLGETQYF; V gene: TRBV12-3/TRBV12-4; J gene: TRBJ2-5; D gene: -; clone size: -
CDR3 DNA: TGCAGTGCTAGACTTCAGGGGGCCTACGAGCAGTACTTC; CDR3 protein: CSARLQGAYEQYF; V gene: TRBV20-1; J gene: TRBJ2-7; D gene: TRBD1; clone size: few
CDR3 DNA: TGTGCCAGCAACACCGGGACTAACATGGGGGAGACCCAGTACTTC; CDR3 protein: CASNTGTNMGETQYF; V gene: TRBV6-2/TRBV6-3; J gene: TRBJ2-5; D gene: TRBD2; clone size: few
CDR3 DNA: TGTGCCAGCAGTTTAAGACCCTACGAGCAGTACTTC; CDR3 protein: CASSLRPYEQYF; V gene: TRBV12-3/TRBV12-4; J gene: TRBJ2-7; D gene: -; clone size: many